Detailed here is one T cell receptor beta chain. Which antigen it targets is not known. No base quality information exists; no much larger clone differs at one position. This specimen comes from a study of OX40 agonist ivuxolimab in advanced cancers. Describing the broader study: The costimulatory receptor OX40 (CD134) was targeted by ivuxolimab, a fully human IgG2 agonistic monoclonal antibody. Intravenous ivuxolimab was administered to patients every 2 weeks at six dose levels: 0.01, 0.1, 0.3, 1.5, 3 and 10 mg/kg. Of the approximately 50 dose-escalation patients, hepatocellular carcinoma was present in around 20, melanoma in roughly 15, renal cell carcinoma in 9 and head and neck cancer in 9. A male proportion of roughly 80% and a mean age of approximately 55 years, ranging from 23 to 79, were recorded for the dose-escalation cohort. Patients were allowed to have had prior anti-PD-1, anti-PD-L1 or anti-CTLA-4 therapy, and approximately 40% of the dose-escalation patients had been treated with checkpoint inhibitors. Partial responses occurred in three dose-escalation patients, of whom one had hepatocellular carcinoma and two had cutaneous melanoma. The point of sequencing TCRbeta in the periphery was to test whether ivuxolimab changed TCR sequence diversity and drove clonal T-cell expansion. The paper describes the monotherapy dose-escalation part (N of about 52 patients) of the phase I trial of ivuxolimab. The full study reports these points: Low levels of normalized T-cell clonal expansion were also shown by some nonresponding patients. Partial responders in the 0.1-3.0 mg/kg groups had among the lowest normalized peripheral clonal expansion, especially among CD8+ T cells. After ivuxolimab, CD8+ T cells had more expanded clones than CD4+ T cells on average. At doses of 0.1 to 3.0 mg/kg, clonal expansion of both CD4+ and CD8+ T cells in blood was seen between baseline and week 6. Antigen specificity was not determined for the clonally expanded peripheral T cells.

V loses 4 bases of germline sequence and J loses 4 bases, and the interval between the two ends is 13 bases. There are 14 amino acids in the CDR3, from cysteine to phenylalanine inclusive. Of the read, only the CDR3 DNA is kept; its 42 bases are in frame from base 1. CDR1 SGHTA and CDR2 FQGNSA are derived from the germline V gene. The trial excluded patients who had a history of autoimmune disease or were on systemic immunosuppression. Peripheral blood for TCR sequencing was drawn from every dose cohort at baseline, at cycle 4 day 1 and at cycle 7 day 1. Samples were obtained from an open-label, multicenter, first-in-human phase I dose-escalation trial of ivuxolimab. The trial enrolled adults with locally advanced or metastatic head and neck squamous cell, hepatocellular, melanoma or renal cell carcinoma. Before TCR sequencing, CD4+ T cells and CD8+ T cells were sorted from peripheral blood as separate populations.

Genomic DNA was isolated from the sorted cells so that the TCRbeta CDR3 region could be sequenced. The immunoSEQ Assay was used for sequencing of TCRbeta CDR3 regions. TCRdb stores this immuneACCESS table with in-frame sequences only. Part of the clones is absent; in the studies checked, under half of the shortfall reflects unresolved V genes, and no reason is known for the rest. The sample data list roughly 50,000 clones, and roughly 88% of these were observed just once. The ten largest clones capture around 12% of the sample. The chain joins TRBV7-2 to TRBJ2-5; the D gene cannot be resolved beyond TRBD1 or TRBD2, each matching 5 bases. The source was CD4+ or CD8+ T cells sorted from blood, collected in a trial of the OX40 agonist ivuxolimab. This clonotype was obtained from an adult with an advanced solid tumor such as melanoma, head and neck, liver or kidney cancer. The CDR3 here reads CASSSRAGAETQYF. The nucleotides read TGTGCCAGCAGCTCCCGGGCCGGGGCAGAGACCCAGTACTTC.